One T cell receptor beta chain is described in this entry. Its antigen remains unidentified. Each donor's status was that of a healthy bone marrow donor. This record comes from a study of cytomegalovirus exposure and HLA in healthy donors. Amplification used 60 Vbeta primers and 13 Jbeta primers. Sequencing used immunoSEQ multiplex PCR; TCRdb keeps in-frame clones, though not all of them. The sample yields about 95,000 clones, around 70% seen once. Germline loops: CDR1 MNHNS, CDR2 SASEGT. V was pared by 4 bases and J by 10 bases, with 11 bases between. This CDR3 is 12 amino acids long. Study-wide results and caveats: An assumption of roughly uniform sequencing depth across donors underlay the presence/absence analyses. An analysis that came later showed most CMV-associated TCR beta chains appearing HLA-restricted.

The chain uses TRBV6-1 and TRBJ2-1; D is unresolved. Sequenced: PBMCs. This receptor was taken from a woman between 50 and 59 years old in good health and CMV-seropositive. CDR3 protein: CASSVALTEQFF. CDR3 nucleotide sequence: TGTGCCAGCAGTGTAGCTTTGACAGAGCAGTTCTTC.